Below are 11 T cell receptor beta chains sequenced from a single sample in a study of vaccination effects on CD4 cells after COVID-19. Upon completion of about ten days in culture, CD4+ T cells were isolated. Libraries were prepared by immunoSEQ multiplex PCR; TCRdb keeps only in-frame clonotypes and omits some of them. The sample has 45,000 to 50,000 clones; more than 75% are singletons. The antigens for these receptors are not known. Here the sequenced sample was CD4+ T cells from PBMCs cultured without peptide, taken before COVID-19 vaccination. The source is a human donor who had a prior SARS-CoV-2 infection.

The chain recombines TRBV7-3 with TRBJ2-1; TRBD1 matches at 7 bases. Germline trimming cut 0 bases from V and 4 bases from J; bases unmatched to any gene: 3. CDR1 SGHTA and CDR2 FQGTGA come from the germline V gene. CDR3 size: 15 residues. The CDR3 nucleotides read TGTGCCAGCAGCTTAACGCAGGGGGATTACAATGAGCAGTTCTTC. Translated: CASSLTQGDYNEQFF.

J is TRBJ2-1 and V is TRBV7-2; no clear D. V was shortened by 5 bases and J by 8 bases, with 13 bases between the two germline ends. The germline V gene has CDR1 SGHTA and CDR2 FQGNSA. The CDR3 is 13 amino acids. The CDR3 spells CASSPQRVYEQFF. CDR3 nucleotides: TGTGCCAGCAGCCCTCAACGGGTCTATGAGCAGTTCTTC.

This clone came up a few times. This chain uses TRBV7-9 with TRBJ2-1; D remains unclear. The V end lost 2 bases, the J end lost 5 bases, and 10 bases lay between the germline ends. The CDR3 consists of 14 residues. CDR1 and CDR2 from the germline V gene are SEHNR and FQNEAQ (reference sequence). As DNA, the CDR3 is TGTGCCAGCAGCTTACAGGCTAGAAACAATGAGCAGTTCTTC. Translated: CASSLQARNNEQFF.

The chain joins TRBV5-6 to TRBJ2-2, with D possibly TRBD1 on 6 matching bases. V lost 4 bases to trimming and J lost 5 bases, with 15 bases between them. From germline, CDR1 is SGHDT and CDR2 YYEEEE. This CDR3 has 15 residues. The CDR3 bases are TGTGCCAGCAGCACCCGCAGGGGCGGGACCGGGGAGCTGTTTTTT. Its protein product is CASSTRRGGTGELFF.

The chain uses TRBV12-5 and TRBJ2-3; TRBD2 might be the D (7 bases). The germline V gene encodes CDR1 LGHNT and CDR2 FRNRAP. Trimming pared 5 bases from V and 6 bases from J, leaving 18 bases between. This CDR3 spans 15 amino acids. The CDR3 region has the DNA TGTGCTAGTGGTCCAGGAGGGGGGGGCTTTGATACGCAGTATTTT. Protein: CASGPGGGGFDTQYF.

The genes are TRBV4-1 and TRBJ2-7, with TRBD2 matching 11 bases. After removal of 0 bases from V and 3 bases from J, the junction contained 13 bases not matched to a gene. This CDR3 has 19 amino acids. The germline gives CDR1 MGHRA, CDR2 YSYEKL. In DNA form, the CDR3 reads TGCGCCAGCAGCCAAGATTTGATAGCGGGGGGGGTTAATAGCTACGAGCAGTACTTC. It specifies CASSQDLIAGGVNSYEQYF.

The chain employs TRBV2 and TRBJ2-5; the D is unclear. The germline gives CDR1 SNHLY, CDR2 FYNNEI. The CDR3 is 13 amino acids. Trimming left V 4 bases short and J 3 bases short, with 9 bases between. The CDR3 reads CASSVVAEETQYF. The DNA of the CDR3 is TGTGCCAGCAGTGTGGTGGCGGAAGAGACCCAGTACTTC.

V and J are TRBV6-2 or TRBV6-3 and TRBJ1-2, with D possibly being TRBD1 (5 bases). Trimming stripped 4 bases from V and 4 bases from J, with 13 bases between. This CDR3 region has 14 residues. CDR1 is MNHEY, CDR2 SVGEGT, per germline. The DNA for the CDR3 is TGTGCCAGCAGTTTCATTGGGACCGGCTATGGCTACACCTTC. Protein sequence: CASSFIGTGYGYTF.

The chain couples TRBV12-3 or TRBV12-4 to TRBJ1-6; D is ambiguous. V lost 5 bases and J lost 7, with 9 bases in between. The CDR3 runs 13 residues. The CDR3 sequence: CASSIRLNSPLHF. For the CDR3, the DNA is TGTGCCAGCAGTATCCGTCTAAATTCACCCCTCCACTTT.

V and J are TRBV5-1 and TRBJ1-4; D possibly corresponds to TRBD1 (5 bases). From germline, CDR1 is SGHRS and CDR2 YFSETQ. The length of the CDR3 is 14 residues. The V and J ends lost 4 bases and 2 bases respectively, with 9 bases between them. The CDR3 DNA is TGCGCCAGCAGCGCGGGGGTGACTAATGAAAAACTGTTTTTT. Translated: CASSAGVTNEKLFF.

The chain couples TRBV7-2 to TRBJ2-7; D is tentatively TRBD1 or TRBD2 (7 bases each). Trimming left V 2 bases short and J 6 bases short, with 14 bases between. The germline V gene has CDR1 SGHTA and CDR2 FQGNSA. The CDR3 has 14 residues. The CDR3 DNA is TGTGCCAGCAGCTTAAAGGGGGCGGGGGTCGAGCAGTACTTC. Amino acids: CASSLKGAGVEQYF.